Listed below are T cell receptor beta chains from one sample, sequenced in a study of shared clonotypes between healthy human individuals. TCRdb keeps only in-frame clones here, not all; method: immunoSEQ multiplex PCR. The sample lists roughly 2.6 million clones, more than 90% occurring once. The sequenced sample was naive CD4+ T cells sorted from blood. The receptor source for this set is a man aged 18 to 35 in good health. Both conserved end residues are part of each CDR3. Where a row states a size, it is once, few, many or the class of an expanded clone; other rows omit it.

NA,TRBJ1-6,TRBV6-6,CASTGQGPYNSPLHF
NA,TRBJ1-3,TRBV7-8,CASSLVTNGNTIYF
NA,TRBJ2-3,TRBV7-2,CASSFLAGAGDTQYF
NA,TRBJ2-3,TRBV2,CASSGTDGGTQYF
NA,TRBJ1-6,TRBV27,CASSGLVANSPLHF
NA,TRBJ2-7,TRBV14,CASSPSRVFSYEQYF
once,TRBJ2-7,TRBV4-2,CASSQDPSGQGRGSYEQYF
NA,TRBJ2-3,TRBV9,CASSAAPPDTQYF
NA,TRBJ2-1,TRBV4-3,CASRLAGNNEQFF
NA,TRBJ1-2,TRBV19,CASRIAGQGVSDYGYTF
NA,TRBJ2-5,TRBV10-3,CASISGSTETQYF
NA,TRBJ1-3,TRBV7-9,CASSLAGQGGGNTIYF
NA,TRBJ2-5,TRBV7-2,CASSQEKGRETQYF
NA,TRBJ1-1,TRBV6-5,CASSYFLLTGTTEAFF
NA,TRBJ1-6,TRBV6-5,CASSLRSSYNSPLHF
NA,TRBJ2-3,TRBV5-1,CASSPGTSSTDTQYF
NA,TRBJ1-6,TRBV30,CAWSGGGNSPLHF
NA,TRBJ1-1,TRBV11-3,CASSLGTNTEAFF
few,TRBJ1-4,TRBV7-9,CASSITGFPDEKLFF
NA,TRBJ2-1,TRBV18,CASSASGLGGVRMNEQFF
NA,TRBJ1-4,TRBV5-1,CASSLARTGGEKLFF
NA,TRBJ2-3,TRBV7-8,CASSPIPGLGADTQYF
NA,TRBJ1-4,TRBV10-3,CAISVDSEKLFF
NA,TRBJ2-4,TRBV19,CASSPSPPPSGRKNIQYF
few,TRBJ1-3,TRBV30,CAWSSGSPGNTIYF
NA,TRBJ2-3,TRBV7-6,CASSSQETDTQYF
once,TRBJ2-7,TRBV4-1,CASSQTFGRGSANEQYF
NA,TRBJ2-7,TRBV5-3,CAKDSGGVYEQYF
NA,TRBJ2-3,TRBV10-2,CASRDGHYGSDTQYF
NA,TRBJ2-3,TRBV6-5,CASSYGQVMTDTQYF
NA,TRBJ1-1,TRBV6-5,CASSYGLAGTTEAFF
once,TRBJ2-1,TRBV5-1,CASSFIAGSLRNEQFF
once,TRBJ2-7,TRBV28,CASSFQGSEQYF
NA,TRBJ2-2,TRBV19,CASSFSGGLAGGANTGELFF
NA,TRBJ1-2,TRBV14,CASSQDWQGLGGYTF
NA,TRBJ1-1,TRBV6-5,CASSSPPRGNEAFF
NA,TRBJ1-1,TRBV5-1,CASSLQAGVTEAFF
NA,TRBJ2-7,TRBV18,CASSPAGRTSDEQYF
NA,TRBJ2-7,TRBV18,CASSPPPGIYEQYF
NA,TRBJ1-5,TRBV19,CASRPGVNQPQHF
NA,TRBJ2-2,TRBV29-1,CSTGQGAGELFF
NA,TRBJ2-7,TRBV10-3,CAISESTGTSGAYEQYF